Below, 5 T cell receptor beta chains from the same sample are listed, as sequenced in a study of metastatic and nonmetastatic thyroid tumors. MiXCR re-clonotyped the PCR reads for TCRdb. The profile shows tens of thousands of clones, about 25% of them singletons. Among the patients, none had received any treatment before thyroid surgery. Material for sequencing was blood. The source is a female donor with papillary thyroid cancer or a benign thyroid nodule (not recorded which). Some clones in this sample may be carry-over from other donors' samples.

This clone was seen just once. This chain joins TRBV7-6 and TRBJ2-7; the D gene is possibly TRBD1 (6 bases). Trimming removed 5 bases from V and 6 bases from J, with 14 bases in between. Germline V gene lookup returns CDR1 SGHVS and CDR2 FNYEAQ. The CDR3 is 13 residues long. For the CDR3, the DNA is TGTGCCAGCAGCCCGCCGGGACAAGGCGAGCAGTACTTC. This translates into CASSPPGQGEQYF.

Written as DNA, the CDR3 is TGTGCCTGGAGGGCGTCCCCGGGCGGTGAGCCCCAGCATTTT. Residues: CAWRASPGGEPQHF. The J gene is TRBJ1-5, the V gene TRBV30; D unresolved. This CDR3 region has 14 residues. Trimming shortened V by 3 bases and J by 8 bases, and 17 bases separated the two germline ends. CDR1 is GTSNPN, CDR2 SVGIG, per germline (reference sequence).

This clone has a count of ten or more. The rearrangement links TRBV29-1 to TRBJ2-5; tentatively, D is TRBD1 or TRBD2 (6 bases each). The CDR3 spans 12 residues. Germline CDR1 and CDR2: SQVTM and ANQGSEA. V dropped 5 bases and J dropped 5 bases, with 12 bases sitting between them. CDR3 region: CSVWGAGETQYF. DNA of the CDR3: TGCAGCGTTTGGGGGGCCGGGGAGACCCAGTACTTC.

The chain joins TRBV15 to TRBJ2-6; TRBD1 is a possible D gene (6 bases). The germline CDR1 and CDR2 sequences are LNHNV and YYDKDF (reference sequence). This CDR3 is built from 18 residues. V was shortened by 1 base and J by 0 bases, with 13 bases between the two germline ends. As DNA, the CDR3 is TGTGCCACCAGCAGAGTGGACAGCTATGCCTCTGGGGCCAACGTCCTGACTTTC. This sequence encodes CATSRVDSYASGANVLTF.

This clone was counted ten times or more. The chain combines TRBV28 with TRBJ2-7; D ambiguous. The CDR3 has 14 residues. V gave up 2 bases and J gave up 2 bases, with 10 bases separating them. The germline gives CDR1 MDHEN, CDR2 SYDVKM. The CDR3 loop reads CASSLRSLTYEQYF. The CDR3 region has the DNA TGTGCCAGCAGTTTACGGAGTCTCACCTACGAGCAGTACTTC.